The present T cell receptor beta chain was sequenced within a study of human versus mouse CDR3 diversity and MHC coevolution. Turning to this clone: As yet, its antigen is unknown.

CDR1 is SGHKS and CDR2 is YYEKEE in the germline V gene (reference sequence). V was shortened by 0 bases and J by 5 bases, with 8 bases between the two germline ends. This CDR3 spans 13 amino acids. Sorting isolated naive CD4 T cells lacking CD45RO and expressing CD62L. Points from the study as a whole: About 1.6 million TCR beta clonotypes were estimated for humans, the largest repertoire. Among all groups, most of the three human donors showed least clonal inequality. Mice had fewer CDR3 deletions and insertions than humans on average.

Repertoires were generated with immunoSEQ multiplex PCR, while TCRdb's copy carries only in-frame clones and drops some. The sample includes about 81,000 clones, about 93% of them seen just once. Sequenced sample: naive CD4+ T cells from blood. Noted subset: CD45RO-negative CD62L-positive naive CD4 T cells. The TCR originated in a person between 25 and 69 years old in good health. This chain connects TRBV5-5 to TRBJ1-1, with D maybe TRBD1 (5 bases). CDR3 in amino acids: CASSLGGTTEAFF. CDR3 coding DNA: TGTGCCAGCAGCTTGGGGGGGACTACTGAAGCTTTCTTT.